This TCR beta chain was identified during a study of blood T cell repertoires in COVID-19. Study processing details: Reference gene primer amplification yielded estimated nucleated cell counts. Some clones are missing from TCRdb's copy, which holds only in-frame ones; the method was immunoSEQ multiplex PCR. V, J and clone size are taken as reported in that table, and D and trimming were inferred from the DNA itself. Here the sample spans roughly 360,000 clones, over 75% being singletons. The CDR3 consists of 12 residues. The V gene lost 4 bases and the J gene lost 4 bases, with 5 bases spanning the gap. The germline V gene has CDR1 SGHTA and CDR2 FQGNSA.

Sequencing used PBMCs or T cells enriched from blood (not recorded which). The V gene is TRBV7-2, the J gene TRBJ2-1; unclear D gene. The receptor's source is a woman aged 30 to 39 with acute COVID-19. The CDR3 region has the DNA TGTGCCAGCAGCTATTTATACAATGAGCAGTTCTTC. Translation gives CASSYLYNEQFF. Looking up the rest from reference TRBV7-2 and TRBJ2-1 gives the full variable domain: GAGVSQSPSNKVTEKGKDVELRCDPISGHTALYWYRQSLGQGLEFLIYFQGNSAPDKSGLPSDRFSAERTGGSVSTLTIQRTQQEDSAVYLCASSYLYNEQFFGPGTRLTVL.